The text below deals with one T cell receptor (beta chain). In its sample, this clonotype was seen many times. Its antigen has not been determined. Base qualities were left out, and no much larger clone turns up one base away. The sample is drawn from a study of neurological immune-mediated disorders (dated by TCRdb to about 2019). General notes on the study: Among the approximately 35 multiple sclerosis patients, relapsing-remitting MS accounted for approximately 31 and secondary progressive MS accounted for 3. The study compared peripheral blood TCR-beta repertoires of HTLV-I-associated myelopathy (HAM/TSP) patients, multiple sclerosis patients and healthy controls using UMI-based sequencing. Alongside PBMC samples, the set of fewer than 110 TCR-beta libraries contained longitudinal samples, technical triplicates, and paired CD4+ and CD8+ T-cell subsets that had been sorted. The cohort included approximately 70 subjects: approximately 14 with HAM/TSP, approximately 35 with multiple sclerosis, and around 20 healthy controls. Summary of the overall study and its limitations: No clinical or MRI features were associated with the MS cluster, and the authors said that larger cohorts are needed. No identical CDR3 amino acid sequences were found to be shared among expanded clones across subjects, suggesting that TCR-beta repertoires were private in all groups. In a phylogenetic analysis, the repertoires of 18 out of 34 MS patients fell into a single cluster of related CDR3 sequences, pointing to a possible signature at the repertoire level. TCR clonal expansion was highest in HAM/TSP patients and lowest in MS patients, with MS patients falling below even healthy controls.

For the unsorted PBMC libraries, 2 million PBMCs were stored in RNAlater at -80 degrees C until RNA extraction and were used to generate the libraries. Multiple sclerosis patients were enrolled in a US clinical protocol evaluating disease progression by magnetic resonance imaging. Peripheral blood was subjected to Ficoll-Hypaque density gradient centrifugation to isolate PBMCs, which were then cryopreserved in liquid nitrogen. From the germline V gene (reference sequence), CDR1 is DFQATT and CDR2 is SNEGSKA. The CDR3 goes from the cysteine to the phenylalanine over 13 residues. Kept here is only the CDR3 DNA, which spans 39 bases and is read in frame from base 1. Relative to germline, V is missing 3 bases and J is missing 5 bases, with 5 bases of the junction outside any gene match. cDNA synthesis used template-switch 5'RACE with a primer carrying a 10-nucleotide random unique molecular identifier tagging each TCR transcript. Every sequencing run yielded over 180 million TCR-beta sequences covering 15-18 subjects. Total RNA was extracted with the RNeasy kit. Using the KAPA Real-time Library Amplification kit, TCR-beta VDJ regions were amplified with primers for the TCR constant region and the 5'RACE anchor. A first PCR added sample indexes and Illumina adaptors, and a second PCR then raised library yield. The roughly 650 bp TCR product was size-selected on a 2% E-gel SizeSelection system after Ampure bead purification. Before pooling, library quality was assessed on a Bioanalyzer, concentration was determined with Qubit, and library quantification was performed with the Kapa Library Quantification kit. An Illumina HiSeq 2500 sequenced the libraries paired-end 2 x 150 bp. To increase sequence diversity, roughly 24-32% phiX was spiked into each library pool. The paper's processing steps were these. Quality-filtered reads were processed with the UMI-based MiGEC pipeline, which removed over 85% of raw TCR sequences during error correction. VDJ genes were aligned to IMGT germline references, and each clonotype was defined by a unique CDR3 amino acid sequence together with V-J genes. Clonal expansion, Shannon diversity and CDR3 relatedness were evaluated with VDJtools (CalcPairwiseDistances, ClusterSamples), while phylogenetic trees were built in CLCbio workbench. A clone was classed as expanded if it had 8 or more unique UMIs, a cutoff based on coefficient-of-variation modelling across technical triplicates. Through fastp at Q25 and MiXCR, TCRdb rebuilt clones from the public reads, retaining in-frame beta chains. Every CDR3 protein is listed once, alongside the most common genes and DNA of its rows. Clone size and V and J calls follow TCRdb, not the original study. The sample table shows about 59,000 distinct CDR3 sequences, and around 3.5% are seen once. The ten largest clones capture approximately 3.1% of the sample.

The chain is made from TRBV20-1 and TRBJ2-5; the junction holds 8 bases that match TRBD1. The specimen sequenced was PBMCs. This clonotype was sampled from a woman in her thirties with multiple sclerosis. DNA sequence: TGCAGTGCTAGGGGGACAGGCGTGGAGACCCAGTACTTC. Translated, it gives CSARGTGVETQYF.